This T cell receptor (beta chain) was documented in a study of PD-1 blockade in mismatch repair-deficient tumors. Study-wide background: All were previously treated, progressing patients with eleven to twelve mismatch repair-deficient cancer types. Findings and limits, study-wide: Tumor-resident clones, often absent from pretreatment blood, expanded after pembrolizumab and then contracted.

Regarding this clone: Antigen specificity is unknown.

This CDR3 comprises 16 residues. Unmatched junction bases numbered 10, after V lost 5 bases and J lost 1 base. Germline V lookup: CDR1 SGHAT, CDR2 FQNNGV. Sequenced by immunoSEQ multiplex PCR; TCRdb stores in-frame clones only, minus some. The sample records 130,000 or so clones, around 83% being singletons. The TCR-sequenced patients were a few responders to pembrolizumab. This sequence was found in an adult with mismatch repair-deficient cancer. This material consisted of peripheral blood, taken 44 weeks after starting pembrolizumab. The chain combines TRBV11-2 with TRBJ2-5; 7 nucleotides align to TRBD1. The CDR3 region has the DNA TGTGCCAGCAGCCGAACAGGACAGGCGAGCCAAGAGACCCAGTACTTC. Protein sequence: CASSRTGQASQETQYF.